This TCR beta chain was found in a study of T cell repertoires in cytomegalovirus infection. Study-wide background: It can be stated that public TCR beta signatures indicated CMV infection as well as a matching HLA type.

The CDR3 contains 15 residues. The junction had 2 bases not matched to a gene; V was cut back by 5 bases and J by 1 base. The V gene's germline CDR1 is ENHRY and CDR2 SYGVKD. As to this clonotype: What it recognizes is unknown.

In TCRdb, the reads were re-called with MiXCR into one record per CDR3 protein. The sample lists roughly 920,000 distinct CDR3 sequences, around 29% occurring once. The sample in question was cultured CD8+ T cells from PBMCs, obtained from culture after CMV antigen stimulation. This receptor was obtained from a human donor in good health (CMV status not recorded). Some clones in this sample may be carry-over from other donors' samples. The chain joins TRBV10-3 to TRBJ2-3; 11 bases align to TRBD2. The CDR3 region has the DNA TGTGCCATCAGTCCGACTAGCGGGGGCACAGATACGCAGTATTTT. This translates into CAISPTSGGTDTQYF.